This entry lists 25 T cell receptor beta chains sequenced from one sample in a study of identical twins. TCRdb processed the 5' RACE reads anew with MiXCR; each CDR3 protein has one entry. The data show 550,000 to 800,000 distinct CDR3 sequences, 7% to 7.5% seen once. These data were likewise used in another study, on yellow fever vaccine responses in identical twins.

The specimen was PBMCs. The receptors were gathered from a woman younger than 35 in good health.

The V and J genes are TRBV5-1 and TRBJ1-6; 10 nucleotides agree with TRBD1. V gave up 2 bases and J gave up 2 bases; unmatched junction bases: 4. The CDR3 consists of 17 residues. Germline-derived CDR1 and CDR2 are SGHRS and YFSETQ. For the CDR3, the DNA is TGCGCCAGCAGCTTAGGGACAGGGGTCCCCTATAATTCACCCCTCCACTTT. Translating it yields CASSLGTGVPYNSPLHF.

This clonotype was observed at least ten times. The chain joins TRBV5-1 to TRBJ1-2; a weak D match, TRBD1 (6 bases). Deletions cut 4 bases from V and 4 bases from J, with 14 bases between. The V gene's germline CDR1 is SGHRS and CDR2 YFSETQ. The CDR3 totals 14 residues. The CDR3 region has the DNA TGCGCCAGCAGCGGAGGGACACCGACCTATGGCTACACCTTC. Residues: CASSGGTPTYGYTF.

The chain is built from TRBV28 and TRBJ2-3; no clear D gene. V gave up 2 bases and J gave up 2 bases, with 5 bases separating them. CDR1 and CDR2 (germline): MDHEN, SYDVKM. The CDR3 covers 13 residues. CDR3 in amino acids: CASSLLLTDTQYF. The DNA for the CDR3 is TGTGCCAGCAGTTTACTCCTCACAGATACGCAGTATTTT.

This clonotype was picked up a small number of times. This chain joins TRBV9 and TRBJ2-2; D is undetermined. The CDR3 runs 14 residues. Germline CDR1 and CDR2: SGDLS and YYNGEE. Trimming stripped 3 bases from V and 0 bases from J, with 6 bases between. DNA of the CDR3: TGTGCCAGCAGCGATAGGACGAACACCGGGGAGCTGTTTTTT. Its translation: CASSDRTNTGELFF.

At least ten counts were recorded for this clonotype. The chain's CDR3 is CASSPGTSGYEQYV. The CDR3 region has the DNA TGTGCCAGCAGTCCCGGGACTAGCGGCTACGAGCAGTACGTC. The genes are TRBV12-3 or TRBV12-4 and TRBJ2-7; TRBD2 agrees at 11 bases. This CDR3 comprises 14 residues. The ends lost 5 bases at V and 3 bases at J; junction bases unmatched: 3.

The chain recombines TRBV5-1 with TRBJ2-5, with TRBD2 matching 8 bases. The germline V gene has CDR1 SGHRS and CDR2 YFSETQ. The CDR3 totals 16 residues. J lost 5 bases, V lost 1 base, and 10 bases had no gene match. CDR3 sequence reads: CASSLKAGARGETQYF. In DNA form, the CDR3 reads TGCGCCAGCAGCTTGAAAGCGGGGGCTCGTGGGGAGACCCAGTACTTC.

In its sample, this clonotype was seen a few times. This chain links TRBV7-2 with TRBJ2-1; D call uncertain. Trimming stripped 3 bases from V and 0 bases from J, with 12 bases between. There are 16 residues in the CDR3. CDR1 is SGHTA, CDR2 FQGNSA, per germline. The CDR3 loop reads CASSFYYSSSYNEQFF. DNA for the CDR3: TGTGCCAGCAGCTTCTATTATTCAAGCTCCTACAATGAGCAGTTCTTC.

This clonotype appeared a few times. The V gene is TRBV12-3 or TRBV12-4, the J gene TRBJ2-5; D perhaps matches TRBD1 (5 bases). Trimming removed 7 bases from V and 5 bases from J, with 17 bases in between. The CDR3 is 14 residues long. CDR3 in amino acids: CASTWGRAWETQYF. In DNA, the CDR3 is TGTGCCAGCACCTGGGGCAGGGCTTGGGAGACCCAGTACTTC.

This clonotype was found a few times. The chain combines TRBV5-1 with TRBJ2-1, with 8 bases identical to TRBD2. The V gene's germline CDR1 is SGHRS and CDR2 YFSETQ. This CDR3 contains 14 residues. V lost 4 bases, J lost 6 bases, and 6 bases stayed unmatched. CDR3 amino acids: CASSASTSGNEQFF. CDR3 bases: TGCGCCAGCAGCGCGTCCACTAGCGGCAATGAGCAGTTCTTC.

In its sample, this clonotype was seen many times. The gene calls are TRBV12-3 or TRBV12-4 and TRBJ2-7; 14 bases align to TRBD2. This CDR3 region has 16 residues. The V segment lost 3 bases and the J segment 3 bases; nucleotides outside the gene matches: 4. The chain's CDR3 is CASSLGTSGSSYEQYF. CDR3 DNA: TGTGCCAGCAGTTTGGGGACTAGCGGGAGTAGCTACGAGCAGTACTTC.

The sample holds a few counts of this clonotype. The V gene is TRBV3-1, the J gene TRBJ2-1, with D hard to call. Germline CDR1 is LGHDT and CDR2 is YNNKEL (reference sequence). The CDR3 totals 13 residues. Trimming stripped 3 bases from V and 7 bases from J, with 10 bases between. CDR3 DNA: TGTGCCAGCAGCCACAAAATTGGGAATGAGCAGTTCTTC. This encodes CASSHKIGNEQFF.

This clonotype was detected a few times. J is TRBJ2-5 and V is TRBV5-1; 9 bases line up with TRBD1. Germline CDR1 and CDR2: SGHRS and YFSETQ. Germline trimming cut 3 bases from V and 1 base from J; bases unmatched to any gene: 4. This CDR3 contains 15 residues. The CDR3 here is CASSWGTGSQETQYF. The CDR3 DNA sequence: TGCGCCAGCAGCTGGGGGACAGGGTCCCAAGAGACCCAGTACTTC. The variable domain in full, completed from reference TRBV5-1 and TRBJ2-5, reads KAGVTQTPRYLIKTRGQQVTLSCSPISGHRSVSWYQQTPGQGLQFLFEYFSETQRNKGNFPGRFSGRQFSNSRSEMNVSTLELGDSALYLCASSWGTGSQETQYFGPGTRLLVL.

A few counts support this clonotype. The gene calls are TRBV10-3 and TRBJ2-2, with D possibly being TRBD2 (6 bases). CDR3 length: 14 residues. Trimming cost V 10 bases and J 2 bases, with 14 bases left between them. In germline, CDR1 is ENHRY, CDR2 SYGVKD. DNA of the CDR3: TGTGCCACCGACGCGGGGATCAACACCGGGGAGCTGTTTTTT. This encodes CATDAGINTGELFF.

This clonotype was counted only a few times. This chain uses TRBV25-1 with TRBJ2-1; D unresolved. This CDR3 spans 14 amino acids. CDR1 is MGHDK, CDR2 SYGVNS, per germline. Trimming cost V 3 bases and J 6 bases, with 12 bases left between them. The CDR3, as DNA: TGTGCCAGCAGTGAGCTCTTGTGGGGCAATGAGCAGTTCTTC. Its protein product is CASSELLWGNEQFF.

This clonotype occurred a few times. The rearrangement links TRBV27 to TRBJ2-7; 9 nucleotides align to TRBD1. Germline V CDR1 and CDR2: MNHEY, SMNVEV (reference sequence). This CDR3 is built from 16 residues. The trim removed 0 bases at V and 2 bases at J, leaving 5 bases unmatched. The CDR3 loop reads CASSLSGQGFPYEQYF. The CDR3 DNA reads as TGTGCCAGCAGTTTATCGGGACAGGGATTCCCCTACGAGCAGTACTTC.

Of note for this clonotype: At one boundary the junction diverges from the germline segment, which might be a read error. The chain recombines TRBV5-1 with TRBJ2-7, with 8 bases matching TRBD1. Germline CDR1 is SGHRS and CDR2 is YFSETQ. This CDR3 has 12 residues. DNA of the CDR3: TGCGCCAGCAGACGCCCAGGGGGCGCCCCGCGGTTC. It codes for CASRRPGGAPRF.

This clonotype was observed a handful of times. This chain joins TRBV9 and TRBJ1-2, with 7 positions matching TRBD1. Germline V CDR1 and CDR2: SGDLS, YYNGEE. Unmatched junction bases numbered 5, after V lost 2 bases and J lost 1 base. The CDR3 has 15 amino acids. The CDR3 region is CASSVTGRGNYGYTF. The CDR3 DNA reads as TGTGCCAGCAGCGTGACAGGGAGGGGTAACTATGGCTACACCTTC.

This chain uses TRBV7-9 with TRBJ2-7, with 10 nucleotides matching TRBD1. The CDR3 totals 12 residues. Germline CDR1 is SEHNR and CDR2 is FQNEAQ (reference sequence). V was clipped by 0 bases and J by 13 bases; unmatched bases: 3. The CDR3 sequence: CASSLAGTGEYF. The CDR3 DNA follows: TGTGCCAGCAGCTTAGCCGGGACAGGGGAATACTTC.

This clonotype was counted only a few times. V is TRBV29-1 and J is TRBJ2-7, with TRBD2 matching 12 bases. Germline values: CDR1 SQVTM, CDR2 ANQGSEA. The CDR3 loop spans 13 amino acids. The junction had 4 bases not matched to a gene; V was cut back by 4 bases and J by 6 bases. The CDR3 DNA is TGCAGCGTTGGACTAGCGGGAGCTGTCGAGCAGTACTTC. Translating it yields CSVGLAGAVEQYF.

This clonotype was found many times. The chain links TRBV27 to TRBJ2-1; D gene uncertain. This CDR3 contains 14 residues. Trimming stripped 11 bases from V and 7 bases from J, with 21 bases between. From germline, CDR1 is MNHEY and CDR2 SMNVEV (reference sequence). CDR3 DNA sequence: TGTGCCTCTTTCGACTCCGGGCCACGGAATGAGCAGTTCTTC. Encoded protein: CASFDSGPRNEQFF.

Regarding this clonotype: A much larger clone lies one base from this, so it may be a read error. The V call is TRBV5-1, the J call TRBJ2-7, with D perhaps given as TRBD1 or TRBD2 (6 bases each). The CDR3 covers 14 residues. CDR1 and CDR2 (germline): SGHRS, YFSETQ. V was trimmed by 3 bases and J by 4 bases, leaving 14 bases between them. In DNA, the CDR3 is TGCGCCAGCAGCTCTCGGAGGGGGTCGTACGAGCAGTACTTC. Translation: CASSSRRGSYEQYF.

The chain's CDR3 is CASSLDSIKATTHGYTF. The DNA of the CDR3 is TGCGCCAGCAGCTTGGATTCCATAAAGGCAACTACACATGGCTACACCTTC. The chain joins TRBV5-1 to TRBJ1-2; no clear D gene. The CDR3 length is 17 residues. Trimming left V 0 bases short and J 6 bases short, with 21 bases between. From germline, CDR1 is SGHRS and CDR2 YFSETQ.

The gene calls are TRBV20-1 and TRBJ2-3; D might be TRBD2 (6 bases). The CDR3 totals 15 residues. Germline CDR1 and CDR2: DFQATT and SNEGSKA (reference sequence). Deletions cut 0 bases from V and 1 base from J, with 11 bases between. The CDR3: CSARDMEGRTDTQYF. In DNA, the CDR3 is TGCAGTGCTAGAGATATGGAGGGACGCACAGATACGCAGTATTTT.

There are many counts of this clonotype. The rearrangement uses TRBV2 and TRBJ2-1; 14 bases map to TRBD2. Trimming removed 7 bases from V and 6 bases from J; junction bases left unmatched: 2. Per germline, CDR1 SNHLY and CDR2 FYNNEI. The CDR3 is 14 amino acids. The CDR3 region is CASKTSGGVNEQFF. CDR3 nucleotides: TGTGCCAGCAAGACTAGCGGGGGGGTCAATGAGCAGTTCTTC.

The chain has TRBV29-1 and TRBJ2-1, with 10 bases identical to TRBD1. Trimming cost V 7 bases and J 7 bases; bases outside gene matches: 7. The CDR3 totals 13 residues. Germline assignment: CDR1 SQVTM and CDR2 ANQGSEA. CDR3 loop: CSASGQGGNEQFF. The CDR3 DNA reads as TGCAGCGCCTCCGGACAGGGGGGGAATGAGCAGTTCTTC.